The 7 T cell receptor beta chains in this list originate from one sample, sequenced in a study of cytomegalovirus exposure and HLA in healthy donors. The PCR made use of 60 Vbeta and 13 Jbeta primers. The data were produced by immunoSEQ multiplex PCR, yet TCRdb's version contains in-frame clones alone and is incomplete. Here the sample spans 150,000 to 200,000 clones, around 68% being singletons. Sequencing was done on a sample of PBMCs. Source of these receptors: a man aged 40-55 years in good health and CMV-seronegative.

The genes are TRBV30 and TRBJ1-1; TRBD1 matches 7 bases. J was trimmed by 7 bases and V by 0 bases; bases with no gene match: 5. This CDR3 region has 13 residues. CDR1 is GTSNPN and CDR2 is SVGIG in the germline V gene (reference sequence). CDR3 loop: CAWSVGGAVEAFF. The CDR3 DNA reads as TGTGCCTGGAGTGTAGGGGGCGCGGTTGAAGCTTTCTTT.

The CDR3: CASSQDRGAGGDTQYF. The CDR3 DNA is TGTGCCAGCAGCCAAGACCGAGGGGCGGGAGGGGATACGCAGTATTTT. The chain couples TRBV4-2 to TRBJ2-3; 9 bases match TRBD2. Germline V gives CDR1 LGHNA, CDR2 YNFKEQ. V shed 0 bases, J shed 6 bases, and the junction held 7 bases outside the gene matches. CDR3 size: 16 residues.

This clone has just a few counts. The genes are TRBV19 and TRBJ2-2, with 15 nucleotides matching TRBD2. The CDR3 sequence is 18 residues long. Per the germline V gene, CDR1 is LNHDA and CDR2 is SQIVND (reference sequence). With V trimmed by 2 bases and J by 1 base, 2 bases remained unmatched. The CDR3 sequence is CASSIKGLAGGNTGELFF. For the CDR3, the DNA is TGTGCCAGTAGTATAAAGGGACTAGCGGGAGGGAACACCGGGGAGCTGTTTTTT.

This sequence joins TRBV7-2 and TRBJ1-4; possible D gene TRBD1, 5 bases. Trimming removed 5 bases from V and 14 bases from J, with 15 bases in between. The CDR3 consists of 12 residues. Germline CDR1 is SGHTA and CDR2 is FQGNSA. CDR3 nucleotides: TGTGCCAGCAGCCCCTGGGGGGGGAACCTGTTTTTT. Amino acids: CASSPWGGNLFF.

The rearrangement joins TRBV6-1 to TRBJ2-5, with D tentatively TRBD2 (6 bases). V gave up 4 bases and J gave up 4 bases, with 13 bases separating them. In germline, CDR1 is MNHNS, CDR2 SASEGT. CDR3 length: 14 amino acids. The CDR3 DNA reads TGTGCCAGCAGTGTGGAGGGCTGGGGAGAGACCCAGTACTTC. It is translated as CASSVEGWGETQYF.

V usage is TRBV5-1 and J usage is TRBJ2-5; 9 bases line up with TRBD2. This CDR3 is 16 amino acids long. Germline assignment: CDR1 SGHRS and CDR2 YFSETQ. The V and J ends lost 0 bases and 2 bases, in that order; junction bases with no gene match: 5. The CDR3 region is CASSLVSSGTQETQYF. In DNA form, the CDR3 reads TGCGCCAGCAGCTTGGTTTCTAGCGGGACTCAAGAGACCCAGTACTTC. Full variable domain (rest looked up from reference TRBV5-1 and TRBJ2-5): KAGVTQTPRYLIKTRGQQVTLSCSPISGHRSVSWYQQTPGQGLQFLFEYFSETQRNKGNFPGRFSGRQFSNSRSEMNVSTLELGDSALYLCASSLVSSGTQETQYFGPGTRLLVL.

The gene calls are TRBV5-4 and TRBJ1-2; D is possibly TRBD1 (5 bases). CDR3 length: 14 amino acids. Germline CDR1 is SGHNT and CDR2 is YYREEE (reference sequence). V lost 2 bases, J lost 4 bases, and 12 bases lay in between. CDR3 bases: TGTGCCAGCAGCTTTGGGCAGGGATTCTATGGCTACACCTTC. It encodes CASSFGQGFYGYTF.